Listed below are T cell receptor beta chains from one sample, sequenced in a study of Graves' ophthalmopathy and Graves' hyperthyroidism. MiXCR, applied by TCRdb to the multiplex PCR reads, yields one record per CDR3 protein. The sample lists approximately 500,000 distinct CDR3 sequences; over 13% were seen once. Sequenced material: blood. Receptors were obtained from a woman in her 30s with Graves' ophthalmopathy. Both conserved end residues are part of each CDR3. The D gene is left open where the match is weak. Only part of the rows carry a size: once, few, many, or a class if the clone is expanded.

d_call: TRBD1
clone_size: many
v_call: TRBV19
j_call: TRBJ1-2
cdr3_length: 14
cdr3_aa: CASSDLTGGYGYTF
cdr3_nt: TGTGCCAGTAGCGATCTCACAGGGGGCTATGGCTACACCTTC

d_call: NA
clone_size: many
v_call: TRBV20-1
j_call: TRBJ1-1
cdr3_length: 16
cdr3_aa: CSARGVRVTKNTEAFF
cdr3_nt: TGCAGTGCTAGAGGGGTCCGGGTCACCAAGAACACTGAAGCTTTCTTT

d_call: TRBD2
clone_size: NA
v_call: TRBV13
j_call: TRBJ2-5
cdr3_length: 18
cdr3_aa: CASSNGMAEGLAEETQYF
cdr3_nt: TGTGCCAGCAGCAATGGTATGGCCGAGGGGCTAGCGGAAGAGACCCAGTACTTC

d_call: NA
clone_size: many
v_call: TRBV12-3/TRBV12-4
j_call: TRBJ1-5
cdr3_length: 14
cdr3_aa: CASSFGVPNQPQHF
cdr3_nt: TGTGCCAGCAGTTTCGGAGTTCCGAATCAGCCCCAGCATTTT

d_call: TRBD2
clone_size: few
v_call: TRBV14
j_call: TRBJ2-5
cdr3_length: 17
cdr3_aa: CASSQGGLAGKAETQYF
cdr3_nt: TGTGCCAGCAGCCAAGGAGGGCTAGCGGGAAAGGCGGAGACCCAGTACTTC

d_call: TRBD2
clone_size: NA
v_call: TRBV28
j_call: TRBJ2-5
cdr3_length: 18
cdr3_aa: CASSLLETSGGFEETQYF
cdr3_nt: TGTGCCAGCAGTTTATTGGAGACTAGCGGGGGGTTTGAAGAGACCCAGTACTTC

d_call: NA
clone_size: NA
v_call: TRBV12-3/TRBV12-4
j_call: TRBJ1-1
cdr3_length: 14
cdr3_aa: CASSPDSWDTDAFF
cdr3_nt: TGTGCCAGCAGCCCCGACAGCTGGGACACTGATGCTTTCTTT

d_call: NA
clone_size: many
v_call: TRBV7-2
j_call: TRBJ1-1
cdr3_length: 15
cdr3_aa: CASSLALGLRPEAFF
cdr3_nt: TGTGCCAGCAGCTTAGCCCTAGGGTTAAGACCTGAAGCTTTCTTT

d_call: NA
clone_size: few
v_call: TRBV5-1
j_call: TRBJ2-7
cdr3_length: 14
cdr3_aa: CASSVGELSYEQYF
cdr3_nt: TGCGCCAGCAGTGTAGGGGAACTCTCCTACGAGCAGTACTTC

d_call: NA
clone_size: many
v_call: TRBV12-3/TRBV12-4
j_call: TRBJ2-2
cdr3_length: 12
cdr3_aa: CASGHHSGELFF
cdr3_nt: TGTGCCAGCGGCCATCACTCGGGGGAGCTGTTTTTT

d_call: NA
clone_size: few
v_call: TRBV4-3
j_call: TRBJ1-5
cdr3_length: 15
cdr3_aa: CASSLLFGGNQPQHF
cdr3_nt: TGCGCCAGCAGCCTCTTGTTTGGGGGGAATCAGCCCCAGCATTTT

d_call: NA
clone_size: many
v_call: TRBV12-3/TRBV12-4
j_call: TRBJ1-2
cdr3_length: 16
cdr3_aa: CASSPAPGQQQEGYTF
cdr3_nt: TGTGCCAGCAGTCCCGCTCCGGGACAACAACAGGAGGGCTACACCTTC

d_call: NA
clone_size: NA
v_call: TRBV7-3
j_call: TRBJ2-7
cdr3_length: 17
cdr3_aa: CASSLKRLQRVIYEQYF
cdr3_nt: TGTGCCAGCAGCTTAAAGCGGCTACAACGTGTCATCTACGAGCAGTACTTC

d_call: TRBD2
clone_size: few
v_call: TRBV28
j_call: TRBJ2-6
cdr3_length: 19
cdr3_aa: CASSSFAGGPSSGANVLTF
cdr3_nt: TGTGCCAGCAGCTCGTTCGCGGGAGGCCCTTCCTCTGGGGCCAACGTCCTGACTTTC

d_call: NA
clone_size: many
v_call: TRBV6-5
j_call: TRBJ1-2
cdr3_length: 11
cdr3_aa: CASSSQVGYTF
cdr3_nt: TGTGCCAGCAGTTCCCAGGTCGGCTACACCTTC

d_call: TRBD1
clone_size: many
v_call: TRBV2
j_call: TRBJ2-5
cdr3_length: 17
cdr3_aa: CASSESQDRVGRETQYF
cdr3_nt: TGTGCCAGCAGTGAATCTCAGGACAGGGTGGGGAGAGAGACCCAGTACTTC

d_call: TRBD2
clone_size: once
v_call: TRBV6-2/TRBV6-3
j_call: TRBJ2-5
cdr3_length: 17
cdr3_aa: CASSSRGTSGIRETQYF
cdr3_nt: TGTGCCAGCAGTTCTCGCGGGACTAGCGGGATTCGAGAGACCCAGTACTTC

d_call: NA
clone_size: NA
v_call: TRBV5-1
j_call: TRBJ2-2
cdr3_length: 14
cdr3_aa: CASRSGYATGELFF
cdr3_nt: TGCGCCAGTCGGTCGGGGTACGCCACCGGGGAGCTGTTTTTT

d_call: NA
clone_size: many
v_call: TRBV12-3/TRBV12-4
j_call: TRBJ1-6
cdr3_length: 14
cdr3_aa: CASGRGEVSSPLHF
cdr3_nt: TGTGCCAGCGGGCGGGGGGAAGTTAGTTCACCCCTCCACTTT

d_call: TRBD1
clone_size: NA
v_call: TRBV28
j_call: TRBJ2-7
cdr3_length: 15
cdr3_aa: CASESRQGFSYEQYF
cdr3_nt: TGTGCCAGCGAATCCCGACAGGGATTCTCCTACGAGCAGTACTTC

d_call: NA
clone_size: many
v_call: TRBV5-1
j_call: TRBJ2-2
cdr3_length: 16
cdr3_aa: CASSLGTMSNTGELFF
cdr3_nt: TGCGCCAGCAGCTTGGGGACCATGTCGAACACCGGGGAGCTGTTTTTT

d_call: NA
clone_size: many
v_call: TRBV5-1
j_call: TRBJ2-7
cdr3_length: 15
cdr3_aa: CASSPPGGGQNEQYF
cdr3_nt: TGCGCCAGCAGCCCACCTGGTGGGGGGCAAAACGAGCAGTACTTC

d_call: NA
clone_size: many
v_call: TRBV24-1
j_call: TRBJ2-2
cdr3_length: 14
cdr3_aa: CATSDFGGSGELFF
cdr3_nt: TGTGCCACCAGTGATTTTGGGGGGAGCGGGGAGCTGTTTTTT

d_call: NA
clone_size: NA
v_call: TRBV28
j_call: TRBJ2-7
cdr3_length: 13
cdr3_aa: CASRLQGTYEQCF
cdr3_nt: TGTGCCAGCAGGCTCCAGGGGACCTACGAGCAGTGCTTC

d_call: NA
clone_size: few
v_call: TRBV5-1
j_call: TRBJ1-3
cdr3_length: 14
cdr3_aa: CASSSGATGNTIYF
cdr3_nt: TGCGCCAGCAGCTCAGGGGCGACTGGAAACACCATATATTTT

d_call: NA
clone_size: many
v_call: TRBV20-1
j_call: TRBJ1-6
cdr3_length: 13
cdr3_aa: CSARNRGNSPLHF
cdr3_nt: TGCAGTGCTAGAAATAGGGGAAATTCACCCCTCCACTTT

d_call: NA
clone_size: many
v_call: TRBV12-5
j_call: TRBJ2-5
cdr3_length: 15
cdr3_aa: CASGLEGGLGETQYF
cdr3_nt: TGTGCTAGTGGTTTGGAAGGGGGTTTGGGAGAGACCCAGTACTTC

d_call: TRBD1
clone_size: many
v_call: TRBV28
j_call: TRBJ1-2
cdr3_length: 14
cdr3_aa: CASSPRTGFDGYTF
cdr3_nt: TGTGCCAGCAGTCCAAGGACAGGGTTTGATGGCTACACCTTC

d_call: TRBD1
clone_size: many
v_call: TRBV20-1
j_call: TRBJ1-6
cdr3_length: 17
cdr3_aa: CSARLSGGDSYNSPLHF
cdr3_nt: TGCAGTGCTAGACTATCAGGGGGGGACTCCTATAATTCACCCCTCCACTTT

d_call: TRBD2
clone_size: many
v_call: TRBV29-1
j_call: TRBJ2-2
cdr3_length: 14
cdr3_aa: CSVRREGTTRELFF
cdr3_nt: TGCAGCGTAAGGAGGGAGGGGACCACCAGGGAGCTGTTTTTT

d_call: TRBD1
clone_size: many
v_call: TRBV6-1
j_call: TRBJ2-5
cdr3_length: 15
cdr3_aa: CASSEAEGGRETQYF
cdr3_nt: TGTGCCAGCAGTGAGGCGGAAGGGGGCCGAGAGACCCAGTACTTC

d_call: NA
clone_size: once
v_call: TRBV25-1
j_call: TRBJ1-2
cdr3_length: 11
cdr3_aa: CASKGSYGYTF
cdr3_nt: TGTGCCAGCAAAGGGAGCTATGGCTACACCTTC

d_call: TRBD2
clone_size: many
v_call: TRBV7-2
j_call: TRBJ2-5
cdr3_length: 17
cdr3_aa: CASSQGLAGYLGETQYF
cdr3_nt: TGTGCCAGCAGCCAGGGACTAGCGGGGTATCTAGGGGAGACCCAGTACTTC

d_call: NA
clone_size: many
v_call: TRBV30
j_call: TRBJ1-3
cdr3_length: 14
cdr3_aa: CAWSVSRAGNTIYF
cdr3_nt: TGTGCCTGGAGTGTGTCCAGGGCTGGAAACACCATATATTTT

d_call: NA
clone_size: many
v_call: TRBV6-1
j_call: TRBJ2-7
cdr3_length: 15
cdr3_aa: CASSDYQGYFYEQYF
cdr3_nt: TGTGCCAGCAGTGATTACCAGGGGTATTTCTACGAGCAGTACTTC

d_call: TRBD1
clone_size: many
v_call: TRBV5-1
j_call: TRBJ1-2
cdr3_length: 14
cdr3_aa: CASSPETGNYGYTF
cdr3_nt: TGCGCCAGCAGCCCTGAGACAGGGAACTATGGCTACACCTTC

d_call: TRBD2
clone_size: many
v_call: TRBV7-8
j_call: TRBJ2-5
cdr3_length: 16
cdr3_aa: CASSHLTSGTQETQYF
cdr3_nt: TGTGCCAGCAGTCATTTGACTAGCGGTACACAAGAGACCCAGTACTTC

d_call: TRBD1
clone_size: NA
v_call: TRBV6-1
j_call: TRBJ1-2
cdr3_length: 15
cdr3_aa: CASSRGTAENYGYTF
cdr3_nt: TGTGCCAGCAGTAGAGGGACAGCTGAAAACTATGGCTACACCTTC

d_call: TRBD2
clone_size: few
v_call: TRBV18
j_call: TRBJ2-5
cdr3_length: 15
cdr3_aa: CASSRYWTSEETQYF
cdr3_nt: TGTGCCAGCTCACGCTACTGGACTAGCGAAGAGACCCAGTACTTC

d_call: NA
clone_size: many
v_call: TRBV6-1
j_call: TRBJ2-3
cdr3_length: 15
cdr3_aa: CASRDLDPGLDTQYF
cdr3_nt: TGTGCCAGTCGGGACTTGGACCCGGGGTTAGATACGCAGTATTTT

d_call: NA
clone_size: NA
v_call: TRBV20-1
j_call: TRBJ2-7
cdr3_length: 15
cdr3_aa: CSASGTGGLVNEQYF
cdr3_nt: TGCAGTGCTTCGGGAACGGGGGGCCTAGTCAACGAGCAGTACTTC

d_call: NA
clone_size: many
v_call: TRBV12-3/TRBV12-4
j_call: TRBJ2-7
cdr3_length: 12
cdr3_aa: CASSSRPLGQYF
cdr3_nt: TGTGCCAGCAGCTCTCGACCCTTGGGGCAGTACTTC

d_call: NA
clone_size: many
v_call: TRBV5-1
j_call: TRBJ2-2
cdr3_length: 14
cdr3_aa: CASSLVAESGELFF
cdr3_nt: TGCGCCAGCAGCTTGGTGGCCGAGAGCGGGGAGCTGTTTTTT